This entry describes one T cell receptor beta chain. As yet, its antigen is unknown. This entry is derived from a study of cytomegalovirus exposure and HLA in healthy donors. General study findings and limits: TRBV6-2, TRBV6-3 and some other V segments were unresolvable in 87-base-pair reads.

The junction had 6 bases not matched to a gene; V was cut back by 3 bases and J by 4 bases. The V gene's germline CDR1 is LNHDA and CDR2 SQIVND (reference sequence). The CDR3 is made up of 15 amino acids. Researchers ran the PCR with 60 Vbeta and 13 Jbeta primers. Generated by immunoSEQ multiplex PCR, the TCRdb table keeps only in-frame clones and is missing some. Of 220,000 or so clones listed, 75% to 85% were seen once; the top ten hold approximately 2.5%. The V gene is TRBV19, the J gene TRBJ1-5; 7 positions agree with TRBD1. The sequence came from a woman between 40 and 50 years old in good health and CMV-seronegative. The sample was PBMCs. The CDR3, as DNA: TGTGCCAGTAGTATCACCTGGACAGGAAATCAGCCCCAGCATTTT. This codes for CASSITWTGNQPQHF.